A selection of T cell receptor beta chains follows, all from one sample in a study of tumor and adjacent non-tumor tissue in lung cancer. TCRdb recomputed calls from the multiplex PCR reads with MiXCR, one row per CDR3 protein. The data hold about 80,000 distinct CDR3 sequences, with approximately 77% observed a single time. Sequencing was performed on lung tumor tissue. These receptors came from a woman in her forties with non-small cell lung cancer. The CDR3 runs from the conserved cysteine through the conserved F or W. Each record gives: D gene, J gene, V gene, clone size, CDR3 DNA, CDR3 protein. A D gene is named only where the DNA matches it firmly. Not every row has a clone size; where given, it reads once, few, many or a size class.

. | TRBJ2-5 | TRBV4-1 | . | TGCGCCAGCAGCCTGGGGGTTGGCACCCAAGAGACCCGGTACTTC | CASSLGVGTQETRYF
. | TRBJ2-1 | TRBV14 | . | TGTGTCAGCAGCCAGGGAGGACGGAGGGGGAGCTCCTACAATGAACAGTTCTTC | CVSSQGGRRGSSYNEQFF
. | TRBJ2-5 | TRBV25-1 | . | TGTGCCAGCAGTGCGCGCGCCCCCCCCCAAGAGACCCAGTACTTC | CASSARAPPQETQYF
TRBD2 | TRBJ2-7 | TRBV5-1 | . | TGCGCCAGCAGCCCGGACGCAAGCGGGAGAGGATACGAGCAGTACTTC | CASSPDASGRGYEQYF
TRBD2 | TRBJ2-1 | TRBV20-1 | . | TGCAGTGCTAATACTTTGAGCGGGGGGAACTGCAATGAGCAGTTCTTC | CSANTLSGGNCNEQFF
TRBD2 | TRBJ2-5 | TRBV11-2 | . | TGTGCCAGCTGCCGATCCACTAGCGGGCGGGAGAGCCAGTACTTC | CASCRSTSGRESQYF
. | TRBJ1-1 | TRBV11-3 | . | TGTGCCAGGAGGGAAGGGAACACTGGAGCTTTCTTT | CARREGNTGAFF
TRBD2 | TRBJ2-1 | TRBV12-3/TRBV12-4 | . | TGTGCCAGTAGTTTACTAACACTAGCGGGGCGTAATGAGCAGTTCTTC | CASSLLTLAGRNEQFF
TRBD2 | TRBJ2-7 | TRBV20-1 | many | TGCAGTGCACCGGGACTAGCGGGTTACTACGAGCAGTACTTC | CSAPGLAGYYEQYF
. | TRBJ1-2 | TRBV6-6 | . | TGTGCCAGCAGCCCTGCTAGGGAGAGGGGCTGCACCTTC | CASSPARERGCTF
. | TRBJ2-1 | TRBV11-2 | . | TGTGCCAGCAGCTTAGGGCCACTGATGGGGCGCAATGAGCAGTTCTTC | CASSLGPLMGRNEQFF
TRBD2 | TRBJ2-7 | TRBV6-1 | . | TGTACCAGTAGTGCCTCACTAGCGGGAGTGGGTGAGCAGTACTTC | CTSSASLAGVGEQYF
. | TRBJ2-6 | TRBV4-2 | medium-sized | TGTGCCAGCAGCCAAGATATCAACGTCCTGACTTTC | CASSQDINVLTF
. | TRBJ1-2 | TRBV29-1 | . | TGCAGCGTTGAGGGGACAAGGAATAGCTCCACCTTC | CSVEGTRNSSTF
. | TRBJ2-7 | TRBV20-1 | many | TGCAGTGCTAGAGATCCGGGGCTCACCTACGAGCAGTACTTC | CSARDPGLTYEQYF
. | TRBJ1-2 | TRBV29-1 | many | TGCAGCGTTGGAGATGGACGGCTCTATGGCTACACCTTC | CSVGDGRLYGYTF
. | TRBJ2-2 | TRBV20-1 | . | TGCAGTGCTAGTATACAGGTCGTGACCGGGGAGCTGTTTTTT | CSASIQVVTGELFF
. | TRBJ1-1 | TRBV19 | . | TGTGCCGGTAGTATAAAGGGTGGAGACACTGAAGCTTTCTTT | CAGSIKGGDTEAFF
TRBD1 | TRBJ2-3 | TRBV7-9 | . | TGTGTCATCAGCTTAACCGGGACAGCAGATACGCAGTATTTT | CVISLTGTADTQYF